The sequence of this T cell receptor beta chain was determined in a study of shared clonotypes between healthy human individuals. For the study at large: Donors were two women and a few men aged 18 to 49. Per donor, CD8 memory used one plate, CD8 naive used two, CD4 memory used three and CD4 naive used three. Study results and caveats: Of the naive CD4 clonotypes, roughly 5% were shared across several donors.

V gave up 3 bases and J gave up 5 bases, with 14 bases separating them. Germline CDR1 reads LNHDA; CDR2 reads SQIVND (reference sequence). The CDR3 has 15 residues. Assay: immunoSEQ multiplex PCR; the TCRdb copy retains only in-frame clones and omits some. The data show about 2.2 million clones, roughly 93% seen once. Worth noting for this clone: The target antigen is unknown.

Terminally differentiated effector memory CD45RA+ cells were excluded by CCR7 positive selection of CD45RO-negative cells. The specimen was naive CD8+ T cells from PBMCs. The V gene is TRBV19, the J gene TRBJ1-5; D is perhaps TRBD1 (5 bases). The receptor's source is a man younger than 35 in good health. Some clones in this sample may be carry-over from other donors' samples. CDR3 bases: TGTGCCAGTAGTATTTTGATGGGGGTAGATCAGCCCCAGCATTTT. Translation gives CASSILMGVDQPQHF.